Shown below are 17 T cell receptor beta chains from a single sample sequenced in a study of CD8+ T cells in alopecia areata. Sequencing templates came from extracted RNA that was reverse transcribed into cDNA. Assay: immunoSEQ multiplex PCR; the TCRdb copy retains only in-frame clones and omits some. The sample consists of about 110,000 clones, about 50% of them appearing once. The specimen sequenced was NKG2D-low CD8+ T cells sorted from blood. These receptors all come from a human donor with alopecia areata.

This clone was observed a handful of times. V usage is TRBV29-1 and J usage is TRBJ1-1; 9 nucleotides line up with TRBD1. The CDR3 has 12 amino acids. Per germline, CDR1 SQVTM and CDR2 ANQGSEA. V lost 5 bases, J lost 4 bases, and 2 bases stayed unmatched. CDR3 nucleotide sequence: TGCAGCGTTCAACAGGGGGCCACTGAAGCTTTCTTT. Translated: CSVQQGATEAFF.

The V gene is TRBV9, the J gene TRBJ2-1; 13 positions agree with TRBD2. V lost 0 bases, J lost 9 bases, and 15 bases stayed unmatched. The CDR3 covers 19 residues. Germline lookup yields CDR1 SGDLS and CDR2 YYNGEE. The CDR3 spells CASSVAGGLGTSGKSEQFF. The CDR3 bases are TGTGCCAGCAGCGTAGCAGGTGGGTTGGGGACTAGCGGGAAATCTGAGCAGTTCTTC.

The CDR3 DNA reads TGTGCCAGCAGCCAAGATACTGGAGGGTCCGGGGAGCTGTTTTTT. Translated, it gives CASSQDTGGSGELFF. The rearrangement joins TRBV4-2 to TRBJ2-2, with a tentative D call TRBD2 (6 bases). Looked up from germline, CDR1 is LGHNA and CDR2 is YNFKEQ. V was shortened by 0 bases and J by 6 bases, with 11 bases between the two germline ends. This CDR3 is 15 amino acids long.

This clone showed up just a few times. The CDR3 DNA reads TGCAGCGTTGAAGAAATAGGCCCAGATACGCAGTATTTT. This sequence encodes CSVEEIGPDTQYF. V and J are TRBV29-1 and TRBJ2-3, with unresolved D. The V gene lost 0 bases and the J gene lost 4 bases, with 8 bases spanning the gap. In germline, CDR1 is SQVTM, CDR2 ANQGSEA. The CDR3 runs to 13 residues.

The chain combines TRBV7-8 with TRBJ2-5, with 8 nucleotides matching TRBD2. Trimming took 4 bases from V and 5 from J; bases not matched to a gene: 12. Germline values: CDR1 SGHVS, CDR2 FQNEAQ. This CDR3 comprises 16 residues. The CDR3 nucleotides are TGTGCCAGCAGCTCCCATTCGGGGGGGTGGCAGGAGACCCAGTACTTC. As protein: CASSSHSGGWQETQYF.

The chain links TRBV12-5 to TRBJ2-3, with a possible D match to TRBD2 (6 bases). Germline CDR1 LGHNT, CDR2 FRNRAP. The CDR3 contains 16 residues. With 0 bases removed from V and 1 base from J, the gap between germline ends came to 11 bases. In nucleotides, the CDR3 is TGTGCTAGTGGTTTGGTAGGAGGGCGGCGCACAGATACGCAGTATTTT. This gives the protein CASGLVGGRRTDTQYF.

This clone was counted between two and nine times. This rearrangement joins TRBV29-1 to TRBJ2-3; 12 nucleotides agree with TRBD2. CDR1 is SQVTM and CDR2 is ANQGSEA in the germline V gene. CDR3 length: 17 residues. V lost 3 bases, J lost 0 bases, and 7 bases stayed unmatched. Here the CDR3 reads CSVEASGRGLSTDTQYF. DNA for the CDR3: TGCAGCGTTGAGGCTAGCGGGAGGGGACTAAGCACAGATACGCAGTATTTT.

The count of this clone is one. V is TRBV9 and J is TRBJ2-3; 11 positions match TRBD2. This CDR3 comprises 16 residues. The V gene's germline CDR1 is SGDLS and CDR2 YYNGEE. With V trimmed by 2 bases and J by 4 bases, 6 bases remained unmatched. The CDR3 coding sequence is TGTGCCAGCAGCGTGGAGGGACTAGCGGTCGCAGATACGCAGTATTTT. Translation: CASSVEGLAVADTQYF.

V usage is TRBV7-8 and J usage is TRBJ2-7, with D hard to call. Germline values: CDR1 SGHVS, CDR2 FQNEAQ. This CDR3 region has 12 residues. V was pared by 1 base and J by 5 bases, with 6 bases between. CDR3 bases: TGTGCCAGCAGCTTAGTAATACACGAGCAGTACTTC. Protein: CASSLVIHEQYF.

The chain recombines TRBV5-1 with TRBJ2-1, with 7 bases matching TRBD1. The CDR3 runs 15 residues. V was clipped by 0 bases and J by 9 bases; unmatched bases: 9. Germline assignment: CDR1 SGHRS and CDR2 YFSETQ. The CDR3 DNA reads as TGCGCCAGCAGCTTGGCAGATGTGACAGGGAGTGAGCAGTTCTTC. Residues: CASSLADVTGSEQFF.

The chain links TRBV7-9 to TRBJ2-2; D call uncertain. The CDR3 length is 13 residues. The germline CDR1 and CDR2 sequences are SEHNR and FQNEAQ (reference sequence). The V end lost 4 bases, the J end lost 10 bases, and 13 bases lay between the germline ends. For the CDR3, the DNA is TGTGCCAGCAGCTCCGGACGGAGCGAGGAGCTGTTTTTT. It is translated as CASSSGRSEELFF.

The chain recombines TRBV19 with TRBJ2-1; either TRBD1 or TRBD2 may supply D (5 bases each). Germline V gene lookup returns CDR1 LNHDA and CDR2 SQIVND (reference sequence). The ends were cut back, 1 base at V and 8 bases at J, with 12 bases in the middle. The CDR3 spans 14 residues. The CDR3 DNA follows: TGTGCCAGTAGTATAGGGGGACCCTGGGATGAGCAGTTCTTC. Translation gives CASSIGGPWDEQFF.

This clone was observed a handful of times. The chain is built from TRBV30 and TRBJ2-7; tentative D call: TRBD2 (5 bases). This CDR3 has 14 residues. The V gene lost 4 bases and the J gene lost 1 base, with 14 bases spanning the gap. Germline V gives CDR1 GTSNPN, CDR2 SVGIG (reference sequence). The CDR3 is CAWKVGAKSYEQYF. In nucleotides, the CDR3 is TGTGCCTGGAAAGTGGGAGCGAAGTCCTACGAGCAGTACTTC.

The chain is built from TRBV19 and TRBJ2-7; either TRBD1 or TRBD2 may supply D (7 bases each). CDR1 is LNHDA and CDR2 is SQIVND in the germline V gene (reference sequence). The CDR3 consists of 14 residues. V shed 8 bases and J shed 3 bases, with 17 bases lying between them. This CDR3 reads CASPRQGGYYEQYF. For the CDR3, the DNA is TGTGCCAGTCCTAGACAGGGAGGGTACTACGAGCAGTACTTC.

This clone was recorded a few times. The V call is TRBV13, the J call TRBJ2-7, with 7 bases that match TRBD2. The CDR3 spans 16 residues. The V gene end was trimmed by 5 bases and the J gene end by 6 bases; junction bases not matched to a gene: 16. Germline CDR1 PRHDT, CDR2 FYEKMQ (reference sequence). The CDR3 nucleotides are TGTGCCAGCAGCCGCGGAATGGGAGGGTTATTGGGCGAGCAGTACTTC. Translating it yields CASSRGMGGLLGEQYF.

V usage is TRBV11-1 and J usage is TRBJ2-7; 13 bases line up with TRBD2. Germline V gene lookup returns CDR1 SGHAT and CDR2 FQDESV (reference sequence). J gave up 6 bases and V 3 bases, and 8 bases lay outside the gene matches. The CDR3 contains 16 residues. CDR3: CASSFSGLAGALEQYF. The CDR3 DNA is TGTGCCAGCAGCTTCAGCGGACTAGCGGGAGCCCTCGAGCAGTACTTC.

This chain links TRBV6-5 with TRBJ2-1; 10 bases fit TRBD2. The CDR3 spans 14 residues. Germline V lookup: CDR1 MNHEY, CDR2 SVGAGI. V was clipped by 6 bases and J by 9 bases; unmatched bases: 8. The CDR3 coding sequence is TGTGCCAGCAGAGACACAGCGGGAGGGGTTGAGCAGTTCTTC. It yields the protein CASRDTAGGVEQFF.